This TCR beta chain was captured by sequencing in a study of blood T cells in healthy people across ages. The table lists this clonotype with many counts. Its antigen is currently unknown. A much larger clone lies a single base off, so this may be a read error. Samples each yielded at least 5 micrograms of total RNA. Germline V gene data show CDR1 as SGHRS and CDR2 as YFSETQ. The CDR3 loop spans 15 amino acids. Study-level results: Significant beta diversity loss was already apparent by age approximately 38, declining roughly linearly.

A second 7 to 11 cycle PCR used barcoded and J-beta primers. Every molecule of cDNA carried a tag from a template-switch adaptor with 12 random nucleotides. Samples each returned at least 2.5 million CDR3-containing paired-end reads. Each CDR3 protein is one row after TCRdb ran MiXCR on the 5' RACE reads. This table holds roughly 720,000 distinct CDR3 sequences, about 48% found once. This chain uses TRBV5-1 with TRBJ2-1; possibly TRBD2 for D (5 bases). Judging by the DNA end, TRBJ2-7 fits better; the J call may be wrong. The sequenced sample was blood. The TCR was taken from a man older than 75 in good health. CDR3 region: CASSLAGSSYNEQYF. The CDR3 region has the DNA TGCGCCAGCAGCTTGGCGGGGAGCTCCTACAATGAGCAGTACTTC.